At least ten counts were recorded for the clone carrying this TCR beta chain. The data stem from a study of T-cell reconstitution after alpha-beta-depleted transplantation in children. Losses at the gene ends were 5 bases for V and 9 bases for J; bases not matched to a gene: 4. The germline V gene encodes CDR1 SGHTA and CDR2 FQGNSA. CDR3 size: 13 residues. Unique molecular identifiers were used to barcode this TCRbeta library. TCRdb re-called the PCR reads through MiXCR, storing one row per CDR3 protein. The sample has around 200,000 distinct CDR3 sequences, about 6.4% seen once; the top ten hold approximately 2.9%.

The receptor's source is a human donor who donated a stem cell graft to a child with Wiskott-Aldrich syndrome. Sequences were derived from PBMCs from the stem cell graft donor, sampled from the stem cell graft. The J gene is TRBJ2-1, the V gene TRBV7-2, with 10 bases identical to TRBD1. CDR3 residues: CASSVGQGPEQFF. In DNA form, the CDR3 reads TGTGCCAGCAGCGTGGGACAGGGGCCTGAGCAGTTCTTC.